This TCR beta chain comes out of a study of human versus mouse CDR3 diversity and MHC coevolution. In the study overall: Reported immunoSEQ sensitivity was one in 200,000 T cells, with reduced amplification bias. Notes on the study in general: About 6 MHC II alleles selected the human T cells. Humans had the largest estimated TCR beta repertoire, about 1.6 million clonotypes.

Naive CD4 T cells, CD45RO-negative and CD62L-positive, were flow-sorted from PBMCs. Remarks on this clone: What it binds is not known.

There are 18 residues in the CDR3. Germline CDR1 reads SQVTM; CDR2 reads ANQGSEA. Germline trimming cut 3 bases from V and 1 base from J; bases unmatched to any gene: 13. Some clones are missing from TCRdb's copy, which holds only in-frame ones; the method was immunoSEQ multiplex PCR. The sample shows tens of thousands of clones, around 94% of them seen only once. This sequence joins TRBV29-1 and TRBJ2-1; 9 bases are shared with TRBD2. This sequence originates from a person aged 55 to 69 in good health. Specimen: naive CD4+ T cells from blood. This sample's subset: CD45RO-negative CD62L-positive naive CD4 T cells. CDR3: CSVEGTSRGWGSYNEQFF. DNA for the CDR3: TGCAGCGTTGAGGGGACTAGCCGGGGCTGGGGGTCCTACAATGAGCAGTTCTTC.